This T cell receptor beta chain was sequenced for a study of human thymus T cells. The source of the thymus tissue was resections taken during corrective heart surgery. Profiled with immunoSEQ multiplex PCR; TCRdb holds only in-frame clones, not every one. The profile shows about 120,000 clones, about 94% of them singletons. Germline CDR1 is MNHNY and CDR2 is SVGAGI (reference sequence). The ends were cut back, 1 base at V and 5 bases at J, with 10 bases in the middle. This CDR3 spans 14 amino acids. On this clone: Its antigen is not identified.

Study observations and caveats: Apparent bias marked the V and J gene usage of thymic and blood repertoires. Related work showed strongly overlapping thymic repertoires across unrelated individuals.

The sequencing input was thymus tissue. The sequence derives from a boy younger than two with a congenital heart defect but otherwise immunologically healthy. The chain combines TRBV6-6 with TRBJ2-3; a weak D match, TRBD2 (7 bases). The CDR3 region is CASSYWGGKDTQYF. In DNA form, the CDR3 reads TGTGCCAGCAGTTACTGGGGGGGCAAAGATACGCAGTATTTT.